The 31 T cell receptor beta chains below all came from one sample that was sequenced in a study of PD-1 blockade in mismatch repair-deficient tumors (dated by TCRdb to the late 2010s). The library relied on the immunoSEQ multiplex PCR assay. Drawn from immuneACCESS, this table holds only the in-frame rearrangements with V and J called that TCRdb kept. Clones are partly lost; checked studies trace under half to an unresolved V gene and leave the rest unexplained. The table for this sample lists 77,000 or so clones; more than 80% of them were counted only once. Roughly 5.5% of the sample goes to the ten largest clones. The material was peripheral blood, obtained 44 weeks after starting pembrolizumab. These receptors all stem from an adult with mismatch repair-deficient cancer.

The chain employs TRBV10-3 and TRBJ2-3; 12 positions agree with TRBD1. Germline CDR1 ENHRY, CDR2 SYGVKD. CDR3 size: 16 residues. The ends lost 6 bases at V and 0 bases at J; junction bases unmatched: 4. The CDR3, as DNA: TGTGCCATCAGCTCCGGGACAGGGGGCAGCACAGATACGCAGTATTTT. Its protein product is CAISSGTGGSTDTQYF.

The chain recombines TRBV30 with TRBJ2-2; a possible D gene is TRBD2 (5 bases). Germline assignment: CDR1 GTSNPN and CDR2 SVGIG (reference sequence). This CDR3 region has 14 residues. V was pared by 2 bases and J by 0 bases, with 7 bases between. The CDR3 bases are TGTGCCTGGAGTCGGGGAACGAACACCGGGGAGCTGTTTTTT. This encodes CAWSRGTNTGELFF.

This clone occurred once. V usage is TRBV9 and J usage is TRBJ2-1; D is possibly TRBD1 or TRBD2 (5 bases each). CDR1 is SGDLS, CDR2 YYNGEE, per germline. The CDR3 is made up of 12 amino acids. Trimming removed 3 bases from V and 8 bases from J, with 9 bases in between. CDR3 nucleotide sequence: TGTGCCAGCAGCGCTATGGGGGATGAGCAGTTCTTC. The encoded protein is CASSAMGDEQFF.

This clone occurred once. The chain uses TRBV9 and TRBJ2-3; TRBD2 is a possible D gene (5 bases). CDR3 length equals 15 residues. V was pared by 1 base and J by 3 bases, with 12 bases between. The germline V gene encodes CDR1 SGDLS and CDR2 YYNGEE. In DNA, the CDR3 is TGTGCCAGCAGCGTAACCGGGAAAAGGACAGATACGCAGTATTTT. This encodes CASSVTGKRTDTQYF.

This chain uses TRBV6-1 with TRBJ1-1; no definite D call. There are 13 residues in the CDR3. Trimming stripped 4 bases from V and 0 bases from J, with 6 bases between. Germline CDR1 reads MNHNS; CDR2 reads SASEGT. CDR3 protein: CASSAKVNTEAFF. CDR3 bases: TGTGCCAGCAGTGCCAAAGTGAACACTGAAGCTTTCTTT.

This rearrangement joins TRBV5-1 to TRBJ1-1; D unresolved. The V end was cut by 0 bases, the J end by 1 base, with 7 bases between. The CDR3 length is 14 residues. CDR1 and CDR2 from the germline V gene are SGHRS and YFSETQ. CDR3 protein: CASSLGEGNTEAFF. CDR3 bases: TGCGCCAGCAGCTTGGGGGAGGGGAACACTGAAGCTTTCTTT. Together with reference TRBV5-1 and TRBJ1-1, the CDR3 gives the full variable domain: KAGVTQTPRYLIKTRGQQVTLSCSPISGHRSVSWYQQTPGQGLQFLFEYFSETQRNKGNFPGRFSGRQFSNSRSEMNVSTLELGDSALYLCASSLGEGNTEAFFGQGTRLTVV.

CDR3 loop: CARGGQGGTEAFF. CDR3 in DNA: TGTGCCAGGGGAGGACAGGGGGGCACTGAAGCTTTCTTT. The chain combines TRBV19 with TRBJ1-1, with TRBD1 identical over 10 bases. CDR3 length: 13 residues. Per germline, CDR1 LNHDA and CDR2 SQIVND (reference sequence). V trimming: 9 bases; J trimming: 4 bases; junction bases outside the gene matches: 5.

This clone was observed once. This sequence joins TRBV18 and TRBJ1-1; tentative D call: TRBD1 (5 bases). Germline CDR1 is KGHSH and CDR2 is LQKENI. Trimming took 0 bases from V and 2 from J, leaving 16 bases between them. This CDR3 is built from 17 residues. CDR3 protein: CASSPPVSNRINTEAFF. Here the CDR3 DNA reads TGTGCCAGCTCACCACCGGTTTCGAACAGGATCAACACTGAAGCTTTCTTT.

The V gene is TRBV25-1, the J gene TRBJ2-3, with 7 bases lining up with TRBD2. V shed 2 bases, J shed 6 bases, and the junction held 14 bases outside the gene matches. Looked up from germline, CDR1 is MGHDK and CDR2 is SYGVNS. This CDR3 has 17 residues. CDR3 nucleotide sequence: TGTGCCAGCAGTGAACCCTTGGGCGGGGGACCATCGGATACGCAGTATTTT. As protein: CASSEPLGGGPSDTQYF.

The J gene is TRBJ2-1, the V gene TRBV5-1; 10 positions agree with TRBD1. This CDR3 has 16 amino acids. V shed 7 bases and J 3 bases; nucleotides not matched to a gene: 10. The germline CDR1 and CDR2 sequences are SGHRS and YFSETQ. The CDR3 is CASALDRGQVYNEQFF. The CDR3 bases are TGCGCCAGCGCGCTAGACAGGGGGCAAGTCTACAATGAGCAGTTCTTC.

The chain employs TRBV28 and TRBJ2-3; TRBD1 matches 10 bases. The CDR3 is 17 amino acids. Germline trimming cut 5 bases from V and 3 bases from J; bases unmatched to any gene: 11. The germline gives CDR1 MDHEN, CDR2 SYDVKM. CDR3: CASSHQDRGLGTDTQYF. CDR3 bases: TGTGCCAGCAGTCACCAAGACAGGGGGCTAGGAACAGATACGCAGTATTTT.

In regard to this clone: At the DNA level, this CDR3 is encoded by other sequences in the same sample as well. This chain uses TRBV19 with TRBJ1-4; 7 nucleotides align to TRBD1. V gave up 5 bases and J gave up 8 bases; unmatched junction bases: 8. Germline V gene data show CDR1 as LNHDA and CDR2 as SQIVND (reference sequence). This CDR3 contains 14 residues. This CDR3 reads CASSETGVGEKLFF. The CDR3 nucleotides are TGTGCCAGTAGTGAAACAGGGGTTGGAGAAAAACTGTTTTTT.

This rearrangement joins TRBV7-3 to TRBJ2-2; tentatively, D is TRBD1 or TRBD2 (5 bases each). Trimming cost V 1 base and J 4 bases, with 13 bases left between them. The V gene's germline CDR1 is SGHTA and CDR2 FQGTGA. This CDR3 is built from 16 residues. CDR3 sequence: CASSLNGGRSTGELFF. CDR3 DNA sequence: TGTGCCAGCAGCTTAAATGGGGGAAGAAGCACCGGGGAGCTGTTTTTT.

The J gene is TRBJ2-1, the V gene TRBV27; D not certain. Germline CDR1 and CDR2: MNHEY and SMNVEV (reference sequence). V was pared by 6 bases and J by 3 bases, with 21 bases between. The CDR3 contains 17 residues. The CDR3, as DNA: TGTGCCAGCAGCCCAACCCTCCGGGTACCCCTCTACAATGAGCAGTTCTTC. Translation gives CASSPTLRVPLYNEQFF.

A few counts support this clone. The chain recombines TRBV13 with TRBJ2-3; perhaps TRBD2 as D (5 bases). Trimming left V 5 bases short and J 1 base short, with 13 bases between. The CDR3 is 15 amino acids. Germline V CDR1 and CDR2: PRHDT, FYEKMQ (reference sequence). This CDR3 reads CASSSASRGTDTQYF. The DNA of the CDR3 is TGTGCCAGCAGCAGCGCTTCGCGGGGCACAGATACGCAGTATTTT. The full variable domain, rest sourced from reference TRBV13 and TRBJ2-3, is AAGVIQSPRHLIKEKRETATLKCYPIPRHDTVYWYQQGPGQDPQFLISFYEKMQSDKGSIPDRFSAQQFSDYHSELNMSSLELGDSALYFCASSSASRGTDTQYFGPGTRLTVL.

This chain uses TRBV11-3 with TRBJ1-1, with D unclear. Looked up from germline, CDR1 is SGHNT and CDR2 is YENEEA. The CDR3 contains 15 residues. V lost 5 bases to trimming and J lost 0 bases, with 13 bases between them. DNA for the CDR3: TGTGCCAGCAGCCCGACTGAGGTTATGAACACTGAAGCTTTCTTT. Translating it yields CASSPTEVMNTEAFF. The entire variable domain, with the rest obtained from reference TRBV11-3 and TRBJ1-1, is as follows: EAGVVQSPRYKIIEKKQPVAFWCNPISGHNTLYWYLQNLGQGPELLIRYENEEAVDDSQLPKDRFSAERLKGVDSTLKIQPAELGDSAVYLCASSPTEVMNTEAFFGQGTRLTVV.

V is TRBV6-1 and J is TRBJ2-7; TRBD1 or TRBD2 may be the D gene (7 bases each). This CDR3 is 12 amino acids long. V was shortened by 5 bases and J by 5 bases, with 10 bases between the two germline ends. CDR1 MNHNS and CDR2 SASEGT come from the germline V gene. This CDR3 is CASSQGGDEQYF. The DNA of the CDR3 is TGTGCCAGCAGTCAGGGGGGGGACGAGCAGTACTTC.

V is TRBV27 and J is TRBJ2-1; the D call may be TRBD1 or TRBD2 (5 bases each). Germline values: CDR1 MNHEY, CDR2 SMNVEV (reference sequence). V was cut by 4 bases and J by 7 bases, with 17 bases left in between. The CDR3 extends over 15 amino acids. The CDR3: CASSSGGVAINEQFF. CDR3 bases: TGTGCCAGCAGTTCTGGGGGAGTCGCGATAAATGAGCAGTTCTTC.

The genes are TRBV6-4 and TRBJ2-7, with 8 positions matching TRBD2. This CDR3 comprises 19 residues. V trimming: 7 bases; J trimming: 0 bases; junction bases outside the gene matches: 20. Germline CDR1 is MRHNA and CDR2 is SNTAGT. For the CDR3, the DNA is TGTGCCAGCACCCCCGGGGGGGGGAGCTTACCTTTCGACTCCTACGAGCAGTACTTC. Amino acid sequence: CASTPGGGSLPFDSYEQYF.

The V gene is TRBV30, the J gene TRBJ2-7, with 10 bases that match TRBD1. V shed 1 base, J shed 4 bases, and the junction held 7 bases outside the gene matches. This CDR3 has 15 residues. CDR1 and CDR2 (germline): GTSNPN, SVGIG (reference sequence). CDR3 in DNA: TGTGCCTGGAGTGCATCCGGACAGGGGGTATACGAGCAGTACTTC. Translated: CAWSASGQGVYEQYF.

This clone came up once. The sample carries other DNA sequences with the same CDR3. The CDR3 here is CSGGDIYEQYF. CDR3 sequence (DNA): TGCAGCGGGGGGGACATCTACGAGCAGTACTTC. The chain couples TRBV29-1 to TRBJ2-7; D is possibly TRBD1 or TRBD2 (6 bases each). The germline V gene encodes CDR1 SQVTM and CDR2 ANQGSEA. The CDR3 is made up of 11 amino acids. V was trimmed by 7 bases and J by 3 bases, leaving 10 bases between them.

This clone was counted a few times. The rearrangement links TRBV18 to TRBJ2-2; D is unclear. V was cut by 2 bases and J by 4 bases, with 20 bases left in between. The CDR3 is made up of 18 amino acids. Germline loops: CDR1 KGHSH, CDR2 LQKENI. The CDR3 loop reads CASSPYKAGTFGTGELFF. DNA for the CDR3: TGTGCCAGCTCACCATACAAGGCTGGAACTTTTGGCACCGGGGAGCTGTTTTTT.

The rearrangement links TRBV18 to TRBJ1-1; the match to TRBD1 covers 9 bases. The J segment lost 6 bases and the V segment lost 0 bases, leaving 2 bases of the junction unmatched. The CDR3 is 14 amino acids. Germline loops: CDR1 KGHSH, CDR2 LQKENI. The CDR3 loop is CASSPPGQGAEAFF. The CDR3 nucleotides are TGTGCCAGCTCACCACCGGGACAGGGAGCTGAAGCTTTCTTT.

CDR3 nucleotide sequence: TGTGCCAGCAGCCCCCGCCTGAGCGGCGGGAGGGCCGCTGGGAATGAGCAGTTCTTC. Protein: CASSPRLSGGRAAGNEQFF. This chain joins TRBV9 and TRBJ2-1; 9 positions agree with TRBD2. CDR1 SGDLS and CDR2 YYNGEE come from the germline V gene. The CDR3 length is 19 residues. Losses at the gene ends were 4 bases for V and 7 bases for J; bases not matched to a gene: 21. The full variable domain, completed using reference TRBV9 and TRBJ2-1, is DSGVTQTPKHLITATGQRVTLRCSPRSGDLSVYWYQQSLDQGLQFLIQYYNGEERAKGNILERFSAQQFPDLHSELNLSSLELGDSALYFCASSPRLSGGRAAGNEQFFGPGTRLTVL.

The chain couples TRBV27 to TRBJ1-1; the D gene is possibly TRBD1 (5 bases). The CDR3 runs 15 residues. Trimming cost V 4 bases and J 4 bases, with 16 bases left between them. Germline-derived CDR1 and CDR2 are MNHEY and SMNVEV (reference sequence). The CDR3 DNA reads as TGTGCCAGCAGTTCCGGGACGGTGTTGAGCACTGAAGCTTTCTTT. This encodes CASSSGTVLSTEAFF.

This clone was seen a single time. The J gene is TRBJ2-1, the V gene TRBV29-1; TRBD2 matches at 11 bases. The CDR3 extends over 14 amino acids. V lost 6 bases to trimming and J lost 10 bases; unmatched junction nucleotides: 11. Germline V CDR1 and CDR2: SQVTM, ANQGSEA. The CDR3 sequence: CSVRLAGLLREQFF. The CDR3, as DNA: TGCAGCGTGCGACTAGCGGGACTACTTAGGGAGCAGTTCTTC.

In its sample, this clone was seen a few times. The chain employs TRBV7-8 and TRBJ2-7; TRBD1 might be the D (5 bases). Germline loops: CDR1 SGHVS, CDR2 FQNEAQ. The CDR3 length is 14 residues. V lost 0 bases and J lost 2, with 8 bases in between. CDR3 residues: CASSLAQGTYEQYF. The CDR3 DNA follows: TGTGCCAGCAGCTTAGCCCAGGGAACCTACGAGCAGTACTTC.

This clone appeared once. The chain joins TRBV2 to TRBJ2-5; D ambiguous. The J call may not be correct, given that the DNA end is closer to TRBJ2-7. The CDR3 consists of 15 residues. Germline assignment: CDR1 SNHLY and CDR2 FYNNEI. The CDR3 DNA reads TGTGCCAGCAGTGACCCCCAAGAAGTTATCTACGAGCAGTACTTC. Its translation: CASSDPQEVIYEQYF.

The chain has TRBV19 and TRBJ2-3; D gene uncertain. The germline CDR1 and CDR2 sequences are LNHDA and SQIVND (reference sequence). The CDR3 runs 16 residues. V was clipped by 3 bases and J by 1 base, with 14 bases between them. CDR3 DNA sequence: TGTGCCAGTAGTATCCCTGGGATGGTTGGCACAGATACGCAGTATTTT. It is translated as CASSIPGMVGTDTQYF.

In this sample, this clone turned up a few times. This chain connects TRBV5-1 to TRBJ1-4; D remains unclear. There are 12 residues in the CDR3. Trimming pared 4 bases from V and 8 bases from J, leaving 9 bases between. Per the germline V gene, CDR1 is SGHRS and CDR2 is YFSETQ. The CDR3, as DNA: TGCGCCAGCAGCATCAATGGGGAAAAACTGTTTTTT. It translates to CASSINGEKLFF.

The chain uses TRBV18 and TRBJ2-1, with 11 bases matching TRBD2. The CDR3 has 18 residues. Germline trimming cut 3 bases from V and 0 bases from J; bases unmatched to any gene: 7. The germline V gene has CDR1 KGHSH and CDR2 LQKENI. CDR3 bases: TGTGCCAGCTCACCGACCGGGACTAGCGGAAGCTCCTACAATGAGCAGTTCTTC. It is translated as CASSPTGTSGSSYNEQFF.